A single sample is the source of the 18 T cell receptor beta chains below, sequenced in a study of T cell clonality in common variable immunodeficiency. The protocol was immunoSEQ multiplex PCR, while the TCRdb copy is restricted to in-frame clones and leaves out a portion. The sample yields around 60,000 clones, without any singletons. The sample taken for sequencing was peripheral blood mononuclear cells. The source of these receptors is a person aged 18 to 70 in good health.

This clone was recorded at least ten times. The CDR3 end falls 3 residues outside the read, so it is completed with the germline J gene. The rearrangement uses TRBV30 and TRBJ1-2, with D possibly matching TRBD1 (6 bases). CDR1 GTSNPN and CDR2 SVGIG come from the germline V gene (reference sequence). The CDR3 is 11 residues long. V was shortened by 5 bases and J by 6 bases, with 10 bases between the two germline ends. Incomplete CDR3 DNA: TGTGCCTGGCCCTCAGGGGATGGC. Amino acids: CAWPSGDG. The complete CDR3 sequence is CAWPSGDGYTF.

This clone was observed many times. The read finishes 3 residues shy of the CDR3 end, and the germline J gene is used to complete it. The chain joins TRBV5-1 to TRBJ2-1, with 9 bases lining up with TRBD2. Germline CDR1 is SGHRS and CDR2 is YFSETQ. The CDR3 has 16 residues. V shed 1 base, J shed 6 bases, and the junction held 8 bases outside the gene matches. CDR3 DNA, as far as it was read: TGCGCCAGCAGCTTGAGACTAGCGGCTTCCCTCAATGAG. The encoded protein is CASSLRLAASLNE. Given in full, the CDR3 is CASSLRLAASLNEQFF. Based on the CDR3 plus reference TRBV5-1 and TRBJ2-1, the full variable domain is KAGVTQTPRYLIKTRGQQVTLSCSPISGHRSVSWYQQTPGQGLQFLFEYFSETQRNKGNFPGRFSGRQFSNSRSEMNVSTLELGDSALYLCASSLRLAASLNEQFFGPGTRLTVL.

This clone was detected many times. This CDR3 is CATGPGTDTDTQYF. The sequenced part of the CDR3 DNA is TGTGCCACCGGGCCCGGGACTGACACAGATACG. The chain has TRBV19 and TRBJ2-3; D perhaps matches TRBD2 (6 bases). The read terminates 3 residues before the CDR3 end, so the remaining end is supplied by the germline J gene. The germline V and J ends were trimmed by 10 bases and 2 bases, with 16 bases remaining between them. The CDR3 runs 14 residues. Germline V gene data show CDR1 as LNHDA and CDR2 as SQIVND (reference sequence). Full variable domain (outside the CDR3, taken from reference TRBV19 and TRBJ2-3): DGGITQSPKYLFRKEGQNVTLSCEQNLNHDAMYWYRQDPGQGLRLIYYSQIVNDFQKGDIAEGYSVSREKKESFPLTVTSAQKNPTAFYLCATGPGTDTDTQYFGPGTRLTVL.

This clone was found many times. With the read ending 3 residues before the CDR3 end, the germline J gene is used to fill in that end. J is TRBJ1-2 and V is TRBV19; possible D gene TRBD1, 6 bases. CDR1 is LNHDA, CDR2 SQIVND, per germline (reference sequence). The CDR3 runs 14 residues. The CDR3 loop is CASSKAGAFGGYTF. Partial CDR3 DNA: TGTGCCTCGTCAAAGGCGGGGGCCTTTGGAGGC.

This clone was counted many times. With the read ending 3 residues before the CDR3 end, the germline J gene is used to fill in that end. The chain employs TRBV10-1 and TRBJ2-1; 9 positions match TRBD2. The CDR3 has 15 residues. CDR1 and CDR2 from the germline V gene are WNHNN and SYGVQD (reference sequence). J lost 1 base, V lost 5 bases, and 3 bases had no gene match. The DNA read from the CDR3 is TGCGCCAGCAGTCCGGGACTAGCTTCCTACAATGAG. Its translation is CASSPGLASYNE. The entire CDR3 protein is CASSPGLASYNEQFF.

There are many counts of this clone. The sequenced fragment ends 3 residues before the CDR3 boundary, so the rest is inferred from the germline J gene. This rearrangement joins TRBV20-1 to TRBJ2-2; 9 bases align to TRBD2. Germline loops: CDR1 DFQATT, CDR2 SNEGSKA (reference sequence). V trimming: 7 bases; J trimming: 1 base; junction bases outside the gene matches: 10. CDR3 length equals 16 residues. The CDR3 region is CSVLREGRRNTGELFF. The DNA read from the CDR3 is TGCAGTGTGTTGCGGGAGGGCCGAAGGAACACCGGGGAG.

This clone was seen many times. The sequenced fragment ends 3 residues before the CDR3 boundary, so the rest is inferred from the germline J gene. The chain uses TRBV6-2 or TRBV6-3 and TRBJ2-7, with 11 bases that match TRBD1. V shed 7 bases, J shed 2 bases, and the junction held 4 bases outside the gene matches. The CDR3 is made up of 14 amino acids. CDR1 and CDR2 from the germline V gene are MNHEY and SVGEGT. The sequenced CDR3 bases are TGTGCCAGCAAACCGGACAGGGGGCCCTACGAG. Translation: CASKPDRGPYE. The whole CDR3 region reads CASKPDRGPYEQYF.

This clone came up many times. The read gets to within 3 residues of the CDR3 end, and the germline J gene fills in the rest. The chain employs TRBV18 and TRBJ2-2; D unclear. There are 14 residues in the CDR3. Germline V CDR1 and CDR2: KGHSH, LQKENI. Trimming shortened V by 0 bases and J by 4 bases, and 6 bases separated the two germline ends. The sequenced part of the CDR3 DNA is TGTGCCAGCTCACCACCACATTCCACCGGGGAG. Translating gives CASSPPHSTGE. In full, the CDR3 is CASSPPHSTGELFF.

This clone was seen at least ten times. The CDR3 region is CASSVTSGSTDTQYF. CDR3 DNA, as far as it was read: TGCGCCAGCAGTGTCACTAGCGGTAGCACAGATACG. The chain carries TRBV10-1 and TRBJ2-3, with 8 bases that match TRBD2. The read gets to within 3 residues of the CDR3 end, and the germline J gene fills in the rest. The CDR3 has 15 amino acids. V lost 4 bases and J lost 0; bases outside the gene matches: 3. The germline V gene encodes CDR1 WNHNN and CDR2 SYGVQD (reference sequence).

The table lists this clone with many counts. Sequencing ends 3 residues short of the CDR3 end; the germline J gene provides the rest. The chain links TRBV30 to TRBJ1-1, with a weak D call TRBD1 (5 bases). The V and J ends lost 0 bases and 5 bases respectively, with 10 bases between them. CDR1 GTSNPN and CDR2 SVGIG come from the germline V gene (reference sequence). The CDR3 runs 13 residues. Incomplete CDR3 DNA: TGTGCCTGGAGTGTAGCTCGGGGGACTGAA. Encoded protein: CAWSVARGTE. The CDR3 in full is CAWSVARGTEAFF.

This clone was recorded at least ten times. The read ends 3 residues shy of where the CDR3 ends; the end is completed using the germline J gene. The rearrangement joins TRBV7-2 to TRBJ2-3; D is unclear. This CDR3 region has 13 residues. Between the trimmed V and J ends, which lost 5 bases and 2 bases, there was a span of 8 bases. CDR1 is SGHTA, CDR2 FQGNSA, per germline. The CDR3 bases that were read are TGTGCCAGCAGCCCCTCTATCACAGATACG. Amino acid sequence: CASSPSITDT. The complete CDR3 reads CASSPSITDTQYF.

This clone has ten or more counts. From the germline J gene comes the end of the CDR3, since the read stops 3 residues before it. The chain recombines TRBV28 with TRBJ1-1; D gene unclear. V was shortened by 6 bases and J by 1 base, with 12 bases between the two germline ends. Germline-derived CDR1 and CDR2 are MDHEN and SYDVKM. The CDR3 length is 14 residues. Partial CDR3 DNA: TGTGCCAGCAGATTTCCATACGGGAACACTGAA. This translates into CASRFPYGNTE. The full CDR3 protein is CASRFPYGNTEAFF. Full variable domain (remainder filled in from reference TRBV28 and TRBJ1-1): DVKVTQSSRYLVKRTGEKVFLECVQDMDHENMFWYRQDPGLGLRLIYFSYDVKMKEKGDIPEGYSVSREKKERFSLILESASTNQTSMYLCASRFPYGNTEAFFGQGTRLTVV.

This clone occurred many times. The DNA ends 3 residues before the CDR3 does, and the rest of the CDR3 is filled in from the germline J gene. The chain links TRBV12-3 or TRBV12-4 to TRBJ2-7; TRBD2 agrees at 7 bases. With V trimmed by 6 bases and J by 2 bases, 4 bases remained unmatched. This CDR3 is built from 13 residues. The CDR3 here is CASSRLATYEQYF. The sequenced part of the CDR3 DNA is TGTGCCAGCAGCCGACTAGCAACCTACGAG.

This clone was recorded at least ten times. The CDR3 end falls 3 residues outside the read, so it is completed with the germline J gene. This chain links TRBV9 with TRBJ2-1, with 10 bases matching TRBD2. There are 16 residues in the CDR3. Germline V CDR1 and CDR2: SGDLS, YYNGEE. The trim removed 0 bases at V and 5 bases at J, leaving 5 bases unmatched. The CDR3 DNA, read in part, is TGTGCCAGCAGCGTAGGGCTAGCGGGGGTAGACAATGAG. The encoded protein is CASSVGLAGVDNE. The whole CDR3 protein is CASSVGLAGVDNEQFF.

This clone was counted ten times or more. The CDR3 extends 3 residues past the end of the read, so its final part is completed from the germline J gene. This rearrangement joins TRBV2 to TRBJ1-6; TRBD1 aligns across 7 bases. The CDR3 has 18 residues. Per the germline V gene, CDR1 is SNHLY and CDR2 is FYNNEI. Trimming at V came to 6 bases and at J to 8 bases, leaving 19 bases not matched to a gene. Partial CDR3 DNA: TGTGCCAGCAGACCTCCTACGGTGCCGACAGGGATGGATTCACCC. The encoded protein is CASRPPTVPTGMDSP. The whole CDR3 is CASRPPTVPTGMDSPLHF. The full variable domain, with the rest looked up from reference TRBV2 and TRBJ1-6, is EPEVTQTPSHQVTQMGQEVILRCVPISNHLYFYWYRQILGQKVEFLVSFYNNEISEKSEIFDDQFSVERPDGSNFTLKIRSTKLEDSAMYFCASRPPTVPTGMDSPLHFGNGTRLTVT.

There are many counts of this clone. The CDR3 end lies 3 residues beyond the end of the read and is filled in from the germline J gene. This chain joins TRBV20-1 and TRBJ1-2; unclear D gene. V dropped 5 bases and J dropped 1 base, with 17 bases sitting between them. This CDR3 comprises 15 residues. CDR1 DFQATT and CDR2 SNEGSKA come from the germline V gene (reference sequence). Incomplete CDR3 DNA: TGCAGTGCTCTAGAGAGAAATCCTAATAACTATGGC. Translating gives CSALERNPNNYG. The complete CDR3 sequence is CSALERNPNNYGYTF.

This clone was observed many times. From the germline J gene comes the end of the CDR3, since the read stops 3 residues before it. The chain uses TRBV13 and TRBJ2-3, with TRBD2 matching 8 bases. Germline V gives CDR1 PRHDT, CDR2 FYEKMQ (reference sequence). This CDR3 is built from 16 residues. The trim removed 3 bases at V and 4 bases at J, leaving 9 bases unmatched. The CDR3 DNA, read in part, is TGTGCCAGCAGCTTCCCCCAGCGGGAGATGTCAGATACG. Its protein is CASSFPQREMSDT. The full CDR3 sequence reads CASSFPQREMSDTQYF.

This clone has ten or more counts. The read finishes 3 residues shy of the CDR3 end, and the germline J gene is used to complete it. V and J are TRBV12-3 or TRBV12-4 and TRBJ1-2, with no clear D. This CDR3 region has 12 residues. The V and J ends lost 3 bases and 5 bases respectively, with 7 bases between them. The covered CDR3 bases are TGTGCCAGCAGTTTGTCCCTGTATGGC. Its protein product is CASSLSLYG. The whole CDR3 reads CASSLSLYGYTF.